This T cell receptor (beta chain) came from a study of beta chain features in type 1 diabetes. Across the study: Sorted cells examined across all samples numbered around 100 million. Overall study findings and caveats: Patients with type 1 diabetes carried fewer insertions and had more deletions at their VDJ junctions. Equally in patients and controls, PCR might preferentially amplify shorter templates. Shortening of TCRB CDR3s, moderate but significant, appeared in all four CD4+ subsets of Type 1 diabetes patients.

Remarks on this clone: Its antigen is not identified.

The whole isolated RNA underwent reverse transcription, so sequencing captured expressed TCRB transcripts. The data were produced by immunoSEQ multiplex PCR, yet TCRdb's version contains in-frame clones alone and is incomplete. The data contain around 650,000 clones, 9.5% to 15% of them singletons. The CDR3 has 15 residues. Germline lookup yields CDR1 SGHTA and CDR2 FQGTGA. Trimming pared 5 bases from V and 2 bases from J, leaving 15 bases between. The chain is built from TRBV7-3 and TRBJ2-5; either TRBD1 or TRBD2 may supply D (5 bases each). The sequence came from a man in his thirties or forties with type 1 diabetes. Material for sequencing was naive CD4+ T cells from blood. The CDR3 DNA follows: TGTGCCAGCAGCCCTCTGGGGGATCGTCAAGAGACCCAGTACTTC. Translated: CASSPLGDRQETQYF.